This passage covers 25 T cell receptor beta chains from one sample sequenced in a study of OX40 agonist ivuxolimab in advanced cancers. Method: immunoSEQ multiplex PCR; TCRdb's copy keeps in-frame clones and lacks some. This table has some 19,000 clones, roughly nine tenths appearing once. Sequenced material: CD4+ or CD8+ T cells sorted from blood, taken in a trial of the OX40 agonist ivuxolimab. All receptors come from an adult with an advanced solid tumor such as melanoma, head and neck, liver or kidney cancer.

J is TRBJ2-7 and V is TRBV7-9; D possibly corresponds to TRBD1 (5 bases). Trimming stripped 7 bases from V and 5 bases from J, with 15 bases between. The germline V gene encodes CDR1 SEHNR and CDR2 FQNEAQ (reference sequence). This CDR3 has 13 amino acids. CDR3: CASTQGSNHEQYF. DNA for the CDR3: TGTGCCAGCACCCAGGGAAGTAACCACGAGCAGTACTTC.

V and J are TRBV6-1 and TRBJ2-7; 9 nucleotides match TRBD1. With V trimmed by 9 bases and J by 3 bases, 6 bases remained unmatched. Germline V gene data show CDR1 as MNHNS and CDR2 as SASEGT. The CDR3 consists of 13 residues. The CDR3 DNA follows: TGTGCCAGTTTCCGGGACAGGGACTACGAGCAGTACTTC. Protein: CASFRDRDYEQYF.

V gene TRBV4-1 combines with J gene TRBJ1-1, with TRBD1 as a possible D gene (6 bases). Germline loops: CDR1 MGHRA, CDR2 YSYEKL. The CDR3 has 15 amino acids. Trimming shortened V by 0 bases and J by 1 base, and 9 bases separated the two germline ends. The CDR3 nucleotides read TGCGCCAGCAGCCAAGAGTTCAGGGGGAACACTGAAGCTTTCTTT. It codes for CASSQEFRGNTEAFF.

The chain carries TRBV6-1 and TRBJ1-2, with D perhaps TRBD1 (6 bases). Germline V gene sequence: CDR1 MNHNS, CDR2 SASEGT. The length of the CDR3 is 15 residues. The V end lost 5 bases, the J end lost 5 bases, and 18 bases lay between the germline ends. CDR3 nucleotide sequence: TGTGCCAGCAGTCCTTCGACAGGTAACGGTTATGGCTACACCTTC. Protein product: CASSPSTGNGYGYTF.

The DNA of the CDR3 is TGCGCCAGCAGCTTGGCCCTAGGGCCGAACGAGCAGTACTTC. It yields the protein CASSLALGPNEQYF. The V gene is TRBV5-1, the J gene TRBJ2-7; D is unclear. Per germline, CDR1 SGHRS and CDR2 YFSETQ. Between the trimmed V and J ends, which lost 0 bases and 5 bases, there was a span of 12 bases. This CDR3 spans 14 amino acids.

This chain's CDR3 is CASSAPEAPYEQYF. The CDR3 DNA follows: TGTGCCAGCAGTGCCCCAGAAGCCCCCTACGAGCAGTACTTC. The chain links TRBV25-1 to TRBJ2-7; D remains ambiguous. V was pared by 4 bases and J by 2 bases, with 12 bases between. CDR3 length equals 14 residues. Germline assignment: CDR1 MGHDK and CDR2 SYGVNS.

The chain is built from TRBV28 and TRBJ2-3; D remains unclear. This CDR3 spans 14 amino acids. Germline CDR1 is MDHEN and CDR2 is SYDVKM. Trimming removed 8 bases from V and 0 bases from J, with 12 bases in between. The CDR3 here is CASHRTLSTDTQYF. As DNA, the CDR3 is TGTGCCAGCCACCGAACCCTTAGCACAGATACGCAGTATTTT.

The gene calls are TRBV11-3 and TRBJ2-3; the D is unclear. This CDR3 is 13 amino acids long. Trimming left V 0 bases short and J 2 bases short, with 3 bases between. The V gene's germline CDR1 is SGHNT and CDR2 YENEEA. The CDR3 DNA reads as TGTGCCAGCAGCTTAGATATCACAGATACGCAGTATTTT. Translation: CASSLDITDTQYF.

This chain connects TRBV7-3 to TRBJ2-5, with 8 nucleotides matching TRBD1. The CDR3 consists of 14 residues. Germline V lookup: CDR1 SGHTA, CDR2 FQGTGA. The V segment lost 4 bases and the J segment 1 base; nucleotides outside the gene matches: 2. In DNA, the CDR3 is TGTGCCAGCAGCTCGACAGGGGCCCAAGAGACCCAGTACTTC. This codes for CASSSTGAQETQYF.

CDR3 DNA: TGTGCCAGCAGTTATTCTCCGGGACAGGGGCGAGAGACCCAGTACTTC. It is translated as CASSYSPGQGRETQYF. The chain couples TRBV6-5 to TRBJ2-5; 10 bases align to TRBD1. J was trimmed by 4 bases and V by 3 bases; bases with no gene match: 8. The CDR3 is 16 residues long. Germline-derived CDR1 and CDR2 are MNHEY and SVGAGI.

The chain recombines TRBV19 with TRBJ2-5; no reliable D call. The J call may be mistaken, given a closer DNA end match to TRBJ2-7. Looked up from germline, CDR1 is LNHDA and CDR2 is SQIVND (reference sequence). The CDR3 runs to 11 residues. The CDR3 coding sequence is TGTGCCAGTAGTATTTTTGGCGAGCAGTACTTC. This sequence encodes CASSIFGEQYF.

The genes are TRBV4-3 and TRBJ1-1; no reliable D call. CDR1 and CDR2 (germline): LGHNA, YSLEER. The V end was cut by 0 bases, the J end by 0 bases, with 5 bases between. The CDR3 spans 14 residues. The CDR3 reads CASSQDSLNTEAFF. In nucleotides, the CDR3 is TGCGCCAGCAGCCAAGACAGCCTGAACACTGAAGCTTTCTTT.

V is TRBV4-2 and J is TRBJ2-1, with 7 bases fitting TRBD2. V was pared by 4 bases and J by 8 bases, with 11 bases of the junction left unmatched. The CDR3 runs to 15 residues. Germline loops: CDR1 LGHNA, CDR2 YNFKEQ. CDR3 nucleotides: TGTGCCAGCAGCCCCGGTCTGGGGGGGTCCCATGAGCAGTTCTTC. Encoded protein: CASSPGLGGSHEQFF.

The chain joins TRBV2 to TRBJ2-6; 8 bases align to TRBD1. The germline V gene has CDR1 SNHLY and CDR2 FYNNEI. The CDR3 sequence is 19 residues long. Trimming cost V 7 bases and J 0 bases; bases outside gene matches: 14. CDR3 residues: CASTDGGHRGNSGANVLTF. CDR3 DNA: TGTGCCAGCACGGATGGTGGTCACAGGGGGAACTCTGGGGCCAACGTCCTGACTTTC.

The rearrangement joins TRBV19 to TRBJ1-5; unclear D gene. Trimming pared 1 base from V and 6 bases from J, leaving 10 bases between. Germline V gives CDR1 LNHDA, CDR2 SQIVND (reference sequence). The CDR3 sequence is 14 residues long. The CDR3 DNA reads as TGTGCCAGTAGTATAGGCTGGGAAGCTCAGCCCCAGCATTTT. Its protein is CASSIGWEAQPQHF.

CDR3 in DNA: TGTGCCATCAGTGAGGAACTCCGGAATGAGCAGTTCTTC. Amino acid sequence: CAISEELRNEQFF. The rearrangement uses TRBV10-3 and TRBJ2-1; D is ambiguous. The CDR3 sequence is 13 residues long. Looked up from germline, CDR1 is ENHRY and CDR2 is SYGVKD. V dropped 2 bases and J dropped 7 bases, with 9 bases sitting between them.

The rearrangement uses TRBV7-6 and TRBJ1-5; D is ambiguous. Germline-derived CDR1 and CDR2 are SGHVS and FNYEAQ. CDR3 size: 16 residues. The germline V and J ends were trimmed by 2 bases and 4 bases, with 15 bases remaining between them. The DNA for the CDR3 is TGTGCCAGCAGCTTACGAAGCTATAGTCCGAATCAGCCCCAGCATTTT. Translation: CASSLRSYSPNQPQHF.

V is TRBV7-2 and J is TRBJ2-5, with D possibly being TRBD2 (5 bases). This CDR3 contains 15 residues. Between the trimmed V and J ends, which lost 5 bases and 5 bases, there was a span of 18 bases. Germline V gives CDR1 SGHTA, CDR2 FQGNSA. The CDR3 is CASSPLGGRGETQYF. The CDR3 nucleotides read TGTGCCAGCAGCCCCCTAGGTGGGCGCGGGGAGACCCAGTACTTC.

The V gene is TRBV5-4, the J gene TRBJ1-2; 8 positions match TRBD1. After removal of 0 bases from V and 3 bases from J, the junction contained 13 bases not matched to a gene. The CDR3 length is 18 residues. Looked up from germline, CDR1 is SGHNT and CDR2 is YYREEE (reference sequence). The CDR3 here is CASSLESGTGSTYYGYTF. The CDR3 DNA reads as TGTGCCAGCAGCTTGGAGTCCGGGACAGGATCTACTTACTATGGCTACACCTTC.

The genes are TRBV5-6 and TRBJ2-2; no reliable D call. Deletions cut 4 bases from V and 1 base from J, with 8 bases between. Germline V gives CDR1 SGHDT, CDR2 YYEEEE. The CDR3 consists of 14 residues. In nucleotides, the CDR3 is TGTGCCAGCAGCCCGAAGGTGAACACCGGGGAGCTGTTTTTT. Protein sequence: CASSPKVNTGELFF.

The chain carries TRBV7-2 and TRBJ2-5; D might be TRBD1 (6 bases). Germline CDR1 reads SGHTA; CDR2 reads FQGNSA. CDR3 length: 13 amino acids. V shed 5 bases and J shed 3 bases, with 10 bases lying between them. For the CDR3, the DNA is TGTGCCAGCAGCGAACACAGGGAAGAGACCCAGTACTTC. Amino acids: CASSEHREETQYF.

V usage is TRBV27 and J usage is TRBJ2-5, with 10 bases aligning to TRBD2. The J call may be wrong; the DNA end is better matched by TRBJ2-7. The CDR3 runs 15 residues. Germline-derived CDR1 and CDR2 are MNHEY and SMNVEV (reference sequence). This chain's CDR3 is CASSTLAGVSYEQYF. The CDR3 region has the DNA TGTGCCAGCAGTACTCTAGCGGGAGTCTCCTACGAGCAGTACTTC.

The chain carries TRBV6-5 and TRBJ2-1; TRBD2 is a possible D gene (5 bases). Trimming pared 6 bases from V and 10 bases from J, leaving 13 bases between. The germline V gene has CDR1 MNHEY and CDR2 SVGAGI. There are 12 residues in the CDR3. This CDR3 reads CASSPGGYEQFF. The CDR3 coding sequence is TGTGCCAGCAGCCCGGGCGGGTACGAGCAGTTCTTC.

The V gene is TRBV20-1, the J gene TRBJ2-1; possible D gene TRBD2, 5 bases. This CDR3 comprises 11 residues. The ends were cut back, 1 base at V and 8 bases at J, with 6 bases in the middle. Per germline, CDR1 DFQATT and CDR2 SNEGSKA (reference sequence). The CDR3 nucleotides read TGCAGTGCTAGAGGACTATATGAGCAGTTCTTC. Translated, it gives CSARGLYEQFF.

The V gene is TRBV10-3, the J gene TRBJ2-2; 9 nucleotides match TRBD2. Per germline, CDR1 ENHRY and CDR2 SYGVKD. J gave up 1 base and V 6 bases, and 3 bases lay outside the gene matches. CDR3 size: 15 residues. CDR3 nucleotides: TGTGCCATCAGCCCGACTAGCGGGAACACCGGGGAGCTGTTTTTT. Residues: CAISPTSGNTGELFF.